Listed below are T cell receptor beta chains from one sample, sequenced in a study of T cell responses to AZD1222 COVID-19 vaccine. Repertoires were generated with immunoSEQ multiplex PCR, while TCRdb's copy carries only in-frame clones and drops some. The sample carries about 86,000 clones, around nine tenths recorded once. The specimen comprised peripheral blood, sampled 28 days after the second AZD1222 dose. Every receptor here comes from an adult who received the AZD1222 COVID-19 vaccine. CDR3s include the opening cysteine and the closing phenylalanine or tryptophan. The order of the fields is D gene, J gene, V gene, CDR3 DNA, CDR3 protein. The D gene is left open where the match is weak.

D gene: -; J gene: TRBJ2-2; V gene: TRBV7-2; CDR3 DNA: TGTGCCAGCAGCAAAGGTGGTAGCACCGGGGAGCTGTTTTTT; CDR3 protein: CASSKGGSTGELFF
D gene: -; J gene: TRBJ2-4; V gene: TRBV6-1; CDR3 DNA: TGTGCCAGCAGTGAAGCGCGGTATGGGAAGGCCAAAAACATTCAGTACTTC; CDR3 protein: CASSEARYGKAKNIQYF
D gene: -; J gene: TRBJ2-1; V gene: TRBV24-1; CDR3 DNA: TGTGCCACCAGTGATTTGGGATCAAAGAGCTCCTACAATGAGCAGTTCTTC; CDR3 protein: CATSDLGSKSSYNEQFF
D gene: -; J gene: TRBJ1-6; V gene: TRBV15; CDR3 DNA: TGTGCCACCAGCAGAGGTCAGGGAACCTCACCCCTCCACTTT; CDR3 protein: CATSRGQGTSPLHF
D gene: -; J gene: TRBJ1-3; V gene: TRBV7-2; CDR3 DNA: TGTGCCAGCAGGTCCCAGGGGTCTGGAAACACCATATATTTT; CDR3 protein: CASRSQGSGNTIYF
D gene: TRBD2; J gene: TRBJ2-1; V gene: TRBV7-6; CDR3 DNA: TGTGCCAGCAGCTTATCAGCGGGAGGTGCAAATGAGCAGTTCTTC; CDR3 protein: CASSLSAGGANEQFF
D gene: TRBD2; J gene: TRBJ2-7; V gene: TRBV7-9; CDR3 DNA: TGTGCCAGCAGCTTAGGGGAGAGCGGGAGAGGATACGAGCAGTACTTC; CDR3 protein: CASSLGESGRGYEQYF
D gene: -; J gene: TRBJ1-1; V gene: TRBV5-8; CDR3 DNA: TGTGCCAGCAGCTTGGGTCGGGGAAACACTGAAGCTTTCTTT; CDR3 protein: CASSLGRGNTEAFF
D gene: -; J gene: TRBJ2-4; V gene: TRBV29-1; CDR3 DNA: TGCAGCGTTGAAGGGGAGGTGGGTCTAGCCAAAAACATTCAGTACTTC; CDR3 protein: CSVEGEVGLAKNIQYF
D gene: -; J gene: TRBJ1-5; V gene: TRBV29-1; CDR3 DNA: TGCAGCGTCGGGACACCTTATAGCAATCAGCCCCAGCATTTT; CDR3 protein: CSVGTPYSNQPQHF
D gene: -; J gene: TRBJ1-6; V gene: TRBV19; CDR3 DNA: TGTGCCAGTACCCCACAGGGTGCGAATTCACCCCTCCACTTT; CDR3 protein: CASTPQGANSPLHF
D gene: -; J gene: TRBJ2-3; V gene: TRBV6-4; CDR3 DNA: TGTGCCAGCAGTGAACCGGGGTGGGATACGCAGTATTTT; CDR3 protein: CASSEPGWDTQYF
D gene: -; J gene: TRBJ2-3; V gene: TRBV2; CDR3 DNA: TGTGCCAGCGGGCGAGAACTCGGCACAGATACGCAGTATTTT; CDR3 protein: CASGRELGTDTQYF
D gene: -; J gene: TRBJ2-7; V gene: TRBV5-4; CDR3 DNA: TGTGCCAGCAGCTTATCCGGGCCTAACTACGAGCAGTACTTC; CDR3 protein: CASSLSGPNYEQYF
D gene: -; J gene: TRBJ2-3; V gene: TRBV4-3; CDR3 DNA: TGCGCCAGCAGCCAAGCGACTAGGACTAGCACAGATACGCAGTATTTT; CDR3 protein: CASSQATRTSTDTQYF